A selection of T cell receptor beta chains follows, all from one sample in a study of read filtering for tumor transcriptome and immune sequencing. TCRdb redid the calling of the reads with MiXCR, one entry per CDR3 protein. The data contain approximately 58,000 distinct CDR3 sequences, around 20% of them singletons. The sample taken for sequencing was a population of CD138-negative cells sorted from bone marrow. The source is a donor over 35 with multiple myeloma. CDR3s include the opening cysteine and the closing phenylalanine or tryptophan. D genes are given only for firm matches. Only some rows state a clone size, as once, few, many or a class for expanded clones.

CDR3 protein	CDR3 DNA	D gene	V gene	J gene	clone size
CATLGGGPLETQYF	TGTGCTACCCTCGGGGGAGGGCCGCTTGAGACCCAGTACTTC	TRBD2	TRBV7-8	TRBJ2-5	many
CASRVTGTGVGEQYF	TGTGCCAGCAGGGTCACCGGGACAGGGGTTGGCGAGCAGTACTTC	TRBD1	TRBV28	TRBJ2-7	many
CASRPGLGGNTEAFF	TGCGCCAGCCGCCCAGGACTTGGAGGGAACACTGAAGCTTTCTTT	-	TRBV5-1	TRBJ1-1	large
CSATGHYDTGELFF	TGCAGTGCCACGGGACACTACGACACCGGGGAGCTGTTTTTT	-	TRBV20-1	TRBJ2-2	many
CATYATSGRMTDTQYF	TGTGCCACCTACGCGACTAGCGGGAGAATGACAGATACGCAGTATTTT	TRBD2	TRBV28	TRBJ2-3	-
CASSLGFSEQFF	TGTGCCAGCAGCTTGGGATTCAGTGAGCAGTTCTTC	-	TRBV7-9	TRBJ2-1	many
CASGLVLGEVGEAFF	TGTGCTAGTGGTTTGGTACTGGGCGAGGTGGGGGAAGCTTTCTTT	-	TRBV12-5	TRBJ1-1	-
CASSQDPSNYETQYF	TGTGCCAGCAGCCAAGATCCCTCTAATTATGAGACCCAGTACTTC	-	TRBV4-2	TRBJ2-5	many
CASSTGGGTRTEAFF	TGCGCCAGCTCCACGGGGGGGGGGACGAGGACTGAAGCTTTCTTT	-	TRBV5-1	TRBJ1-1	-
CASSGQTGAAFF	TGTGCCAGCAGTGGCCAGACAGGGGCGGCTTTCTTT	TRBD1	TRBV25-1	TRBJ1-1	many
CSAPTGGLAGDEQHF	TGCAGTGCCCCGACCGGGGGGCTAGCGGGGGACGAGCAGCACTTC	TRBD2	TRBV20-1	TRBJ2-7	many
CASSLALAGGRETQYF	TGTGCCAGCAGCTTAGCCCTAGCGGGAGGTCGGGAGACCCAGTACTTC	TRBD2	TRBV7-6	TRBJ2-5	many
CATSGGLSGNQPQHF	TGTGCCACCAGCGGCGGACTCTCGGGCAATCAGCCCCAGCATTTT	-	TRBV15	TRBJ1-5	-
CASSPSRDRGYNEQFF	TGTGCCAGCAGCCCCAGCCGGGACAGGGGCTACAATGAGCAGTTCTTC	TRBD1	TRBV5-5	TRBJ2-1	many
CASSPGVDRPDLQPQHF	TGTGCCAGCAGTCCAGGGGTGGACAGGCCTGATCTCCAGCCCCAGCATTTT	TRBD1	TRBV6-1	TRBJ1-5	few
CASSSRTGWTF	TGTGCCAGCAGCTCTCGGACAGGGTGGACCTTC	TRBD1	TRBV6-2/TRBV6-3	TRBJ1-2	-
CSASYRGGTEAFF	TGCAGTGCTAGTTACAGGGGAGGGACTGAAGCTTTCTTT	TRBD1	TRBV20-1	TRBJ1-1	many
CSASSPIAGAETQYF	TGCAGTGCCTCCTCCCCTATAGCGGGGGCAGAGACCCAGTACTTC	TRBD2	TRBV20-1	TRBJ2-5	-
CASSRGLAGRVDTQYF	TGTGCCAGCAGCCGTGGACTAGCGGGGCGAGTAGATACGCAGTATTTT	TRBD2	TRBV11-1	TRBJ2-3	few
CASSQVGTGGGQETQYF	TGCGCCAGCAGCCAAGTGGGGACAGGGGGCGGGCAAGAGACCCAGTACTTC	TRBD1	TRBV4-1	TRBJ2-5	many
CASSQGLAGGGANVLTF	TGTGCCAGCAGCCAAGGACTAGCGGGGGGAGGGGCCAACGTCCTGACTTTC	TRBD2	TRBV4-2	TRBJ2-6	many
CASSYVGTATTNEKLFF	TGTGCCAGCAGTTACGTAGGGACAGCTACAACTAATGAAAAACTGTTTTTT	TRBD1	TRBV6-6	TRBJ1-4	many
CASSVMTGSLNTGELFF	TGTGCCAGCAGTGTAATGACAGGGTCTTTGAACACCGGGGAGCTGTTTTTT	TRBD1	TRBV2	TRBJ2-2	many
CSAHLPGGRDQPQHF	TGCAGTGCTCACCTCCCAGGGGGCCGTGATCAGCCCCAGCATTTT	TRBD1	TRBV20-1	TRBJ1-5	few
CASSLVGSADTQYF	TGCGCCAGCAGCTTGGTGGGGAGCGCAGATACGCAGTATTTT	-	TRBV5-1	TRBJ2-3	-
CASSYDRVYQPQHF	TGTGCCAGCAGTTACGACAGGGTATATCAGCCCCAGCATTTT	TRBD1	TRBV6-5	TRBJ1-5	few
CASSLRTVNEKLFF	TGTGCCAGCAGCTTAAGGACAGTTAATGAAAAACTGTTTTTT	-	TRBV7-2	TRBJ1-4	many
CASSSGLETQYF	TGTGCCAGCAGCTCGGGGCTGGAGACCCAGTACTTC	-	TRBV11-2	TRBJ2-5	many
CASSPDLEKLFF	TGTGCCAGCAGCCCAGACTTGGAAAAACTGTTTTTT	-	TRBV7-9	TRBJ1-4	many
CASSPTSISEGSYNEQFF	TGTGCCAGCAGCCCAACTTCAATATCCGAGGGGTCCTACAATGAGCAGTTCTTC	-	TRBV4-2	TRBJ2-1	many
CASGNLYEQYF	TGTGCCAGCGGTAATTTATACGAGCAGTACTTC	-	TRBV2	TRBJ2-7	many
CASSFAGTSGSTQFF	TGTGCCAGCAGTTTTGCCGGGACTAGCGGGAGTACCCAGTTCTTC	TRBD2	TRBV12-3/TRBV12-4	TRBJ2-1	many
CSVDGTEDNEQFF	TGCAGCGTTGATGGGACAGAGGACAATGAGCAGTTCTTC	TRBD1	TRBV29-1	TRBJ2-1	many
CASSPLLTGQGTQYF	TGTGCCAGCAGCCCCCTTTTGACAGGCCAAGGGACCCAGTACTTC	-	TRBV5-4	TRBJ2-5	-
CASSPMWPESTDTQYF	TGTGCTAGCAGCCCAATGTGGCCAGAAAGCACAGATACGCAGTATTTT	-	TRBV7-7	TRBJ2-3	many
CASSEEQKGRRFF	TGTGCCAGCAGTGAAGAGCAAAAGGGACGGCGGTTCTTC	-	TRBV2	TRBJ2-1	-
CSVTTGTSADNEQFF	TGCAGCGTGACTACCGGGACTAGCGCTGACAATGAGCAGTTCTTC	TRBD2	TRBV29-1	TRBJ2-1	many
CASSLTGIARANVLTF	TGCGCCAGCAGCTTAACGGGGATAGCGAGGGCCAACGTCCTGACTTTC	-	TRBV5-1	TRBJ2-6	many
CSAEPGGPRRTDTQYF	TGCAGCGCTGAACCAGGGGGCCCTCGGCGCACAGATACGCAGTATTTT	TRBD1	TRBV29-1	TRBJ2-3	few
CSAPFSLSGGGGELFF	TGCAGTGCCCCATTCTCTCTAAGTGGGGGGGGCGGGGAGCTGTTTTTT	TRBD2	TRBV20-1	TRBJ2-2	many
CSASDLGGAVYEQHF	TGCAGTGCTAGTGATCTAGGTGGAGCAGTCTACGAGCAGCACTTC	-	TRBV20-1	TRBJ2-7	once
CASSLQELNTEAFF	TGTGCCAGCAGTTTACAGGAGTTGAACACTGAAGCTTTCTTT	-	TRBV12-3/TRBV12-4	TRBJ1-1	many
CASVRTETHQYF	TGTGCCAGCGTCCGGACGGAGACCCATCAGTATTTT	-	TRBV2	TRBJ2-3	many
CASSIRDSSSTFTDTQYF	TGTGCCAGTAGTATTAGGGATTCTTCATCTACCTTCACAGATACGCAGTATTTT	-	TRBV19	TRBJ2-3	many
CASSLVAGVQETQYF	TGCGCCAGCAGCTTGGTAGCGGGAGTACAAGAGACCCAGTACTTC	TRBD2	TRBV5-1	TRBJ2-5	many
CSVEDRRTDTQYF	TGCAGCGTTGAAGATAGGCGAACAGATACGCAGTATTTT	-	TRBV29-1	TRBJ2-3	few
CASSYSPGGRETQYF	TGTGCCAGCAGTTACTCGCCTGGGGGGCGAGAGACCCAGTACTTC	-	TRBV6-5	TRBJ2-5	many
CASSSNPGQTAYEQYF	TGTGCCAGCAGTTCAAACCCGGGACAGACAGCCTACGAGCAGTACTTC	TRBD1	TRBV28	TRBJ2-7	many
CASSPLTGPYEAFF	TGTGCCAGCAGCCCCTTGACAGGACCATATGAAGCTTTCTTT	-	TRBV14	TRBJ1-1	-
CSVMLVAGASTDTQYF	TGCAGCGTAATGCTCGTCGCGGGTGCTAGCACAGATACGCAGTATTTT	-	TRBV29-1	TRBJ2-3	many
CASSSQTGTEAFF	TGTGCCAGCAGCTCTCAAACAGGGACTGAAGCTTTCTTT	-	TRBV7-2	TRBJ1-1	many
CASSPRLARALDTQYF	TGCGCCAGCAGCCCCCGACTAGCCAGGGCACTAGATACGCAGTATTTT	TRBD2	TRBV4-1	TRBJ2-3	many
CATSRAGTGGLGYTF	TGTGCCACCAGCAGAGCCGGGACAGGAGGCCTTGGCTACACCTTC	TRBD1	TRBV15	TRBJ1-2	few
CASSENPGYSYAQYF	TGTGCCAGCAGCGAGAATCCGGGCTACTCCTACGCGCAGTACTTC	-	TRBV11-2	TRBJ2-7	-
CASSYRGEDEKLFF	TGTGCCAGCAGTTACAGAGGGGAGGACGAAAAACTGTTTTTT	-	TRBV6-2/TRBV6-3	TRBJ1-4	many
CASSATANTGELFF	TGTGCCAGCAGTGCCACCGCGAACACCGGGGAGCTGTTTTTT	-	TRBV25-1	TRBJ2-2	-
CASSRIEGGGGDAYEQYF	TGTGCCAGCAGCCGCATAGAGGGCGGCGGGGGGGATGCCTACGAGCAGTACTTC	TRBD2	TRBV3-1	TRBJ2-7	few
CASSNHGSNYGYTF	TGTGCCAGCAGTAATCACGGTTCTAACTATGGCTACACCTTC	-	TRBV12-3/TRBV12-4	TRBJ1-2	-
CASSFSRTPTYEQYF	TGTGCCAGCAGCTTCAGTAGGACACCAACCTACGAGCAGTACTTC	-	TRBV7-8	TRBJ2-7	many
CASSSRENEQFF	TGCGCCAGCAGCTCCAGGGAGAATGAGCAGTTCTTC	-	TRBV5-1	TRBJ2-1	many